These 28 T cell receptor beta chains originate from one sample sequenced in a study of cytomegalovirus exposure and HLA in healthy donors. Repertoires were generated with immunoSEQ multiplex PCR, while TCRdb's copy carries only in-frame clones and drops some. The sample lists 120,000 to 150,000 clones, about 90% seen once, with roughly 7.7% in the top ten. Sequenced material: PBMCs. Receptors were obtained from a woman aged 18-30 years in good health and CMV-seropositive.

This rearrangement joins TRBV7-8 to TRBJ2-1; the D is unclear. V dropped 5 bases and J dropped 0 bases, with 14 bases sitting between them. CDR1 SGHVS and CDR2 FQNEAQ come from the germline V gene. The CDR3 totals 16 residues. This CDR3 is CASSILIISSYNEQFF. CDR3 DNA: TGTGCCAGCAGCATCCTAATCATCTCCTCCTACAATGAGCAGTTCTTC.

This chain's CDR3 is CASSTVQGREDYEQYF. CDR3 sequence (DNA): TGTGCCAGCAGCACCGTACAGGGAAGGGAAGATTACGAGCAGTACTTC. The chain recombines TRBV7-9 with TRBJ2-7; TRBD1 might be the D (6 bases). V lost 5 bases, J lost 4 bases, and 21 bases lay in between. Per germline, CDR1 SEHNR and CDR2 FQNEAQ (reference sequence). The CDR3 sequence is 16 residues long. The full variable domain, completed using reference TRBV7-9 and TRBJ2-7, is DTGVSQNPRHKITKRGQNVTFRCDPISEHNRLYWYRQTLGQGPEFLTYFQNEAQLEKSRLLSDRFSAERPKGSFSTLEIQRTEQGDSAMYLCASSTVQGREDYEQYFGPGTRLTVT.

As DNA, the CDR3 is TGTGCCAGCAGCTTAAGTTCAGGGGTAACTAATGAAAAACTGTTTTTT. The encoded protein is CASSLSSGVTNEKLFF. The gene calls are TRBV7-2 and TRBJ1-4; tentatively, D is TRBD1 (6 bases). CDR1 SGHTA and CDR2 FQGNSA come from the germline V gene. With 2 bases removed from V and 1 base from J, the gap between germline ends came to 11 bases. CDR3 size: 16 residues.

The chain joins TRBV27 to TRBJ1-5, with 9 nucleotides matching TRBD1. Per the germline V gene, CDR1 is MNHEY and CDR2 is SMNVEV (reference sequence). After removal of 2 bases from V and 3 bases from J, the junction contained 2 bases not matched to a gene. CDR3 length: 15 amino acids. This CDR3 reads CASSLGDRANQPQHF. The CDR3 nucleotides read TGTGCCAGCAGTTTAGGGGACAGGGCCAATCAGCCCCAGCATTTT.

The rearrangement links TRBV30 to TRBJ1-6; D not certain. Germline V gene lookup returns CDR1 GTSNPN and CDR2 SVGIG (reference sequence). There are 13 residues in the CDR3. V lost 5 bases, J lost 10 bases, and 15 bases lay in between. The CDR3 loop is CAWLIAGISPLHF. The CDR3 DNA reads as TGTGCCTGGCTCATCGCCGGGATATCACCCCTCCACTTT.

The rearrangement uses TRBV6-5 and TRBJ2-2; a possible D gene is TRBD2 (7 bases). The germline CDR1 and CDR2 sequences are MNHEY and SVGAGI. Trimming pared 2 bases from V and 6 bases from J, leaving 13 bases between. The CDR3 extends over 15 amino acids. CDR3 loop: CASSYTGGRAGELFF. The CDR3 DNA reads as TGTGCCAGCAGTTACACGGGGGGCAGAGCCGGGGAGCTGTTTTTT.

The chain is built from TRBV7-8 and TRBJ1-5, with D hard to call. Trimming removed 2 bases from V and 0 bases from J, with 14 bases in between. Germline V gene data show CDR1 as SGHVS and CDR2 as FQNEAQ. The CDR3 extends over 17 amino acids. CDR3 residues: CASSLISVTSSNQPQHF. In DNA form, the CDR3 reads TGTGCCAGCAGCTTAATCAGTGTTACCTCTAGCAATCAGCCCCAGCATTTT.

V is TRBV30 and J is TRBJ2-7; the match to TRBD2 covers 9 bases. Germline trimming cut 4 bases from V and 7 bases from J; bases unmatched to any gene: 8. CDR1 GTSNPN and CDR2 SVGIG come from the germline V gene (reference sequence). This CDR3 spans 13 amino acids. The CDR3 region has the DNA TGTGCCTGGACTAGCGGGACCTTTGGGGAGCAGTACTTC. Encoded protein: CAWTSGTFGEQYF. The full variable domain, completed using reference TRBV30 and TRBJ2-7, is SQTIHQWPATLVQPVGSPLSLECTVEGTSNPNLYWYRQAAGRGLQLLFYSVGIGQISSEVPQNLSASRPQDRQFILSSKKLLLSDSGFYLCAWTSGTFGEQYFGPGTRLTVT.

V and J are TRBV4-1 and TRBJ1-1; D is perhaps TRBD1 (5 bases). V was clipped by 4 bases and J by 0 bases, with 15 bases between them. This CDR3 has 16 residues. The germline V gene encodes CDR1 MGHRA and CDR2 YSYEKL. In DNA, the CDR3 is TGCGCCAGCAGCCGAACTGTGGGGCAGCTGAACACTGAAGCTTTCTTT. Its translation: CASSRTVGQLNTEAFF.

The CDR3 DNA sequence: TGCAGCGGAACGGCAGGGTGGCGCAAGGGAGATACGCAGTATTTT. Translating gives CSGTAGWRKGDTQYF. The V call is TRBV29-1, the J call TRBJ2-3; weak D call: TRBD1 (5 bases). The germline V gene encodes CDR1 SQVTM and CDR2 ANQGSEA. This CDR3 contains 15 residues. The V gene lost 7 bases and the J gene lost 5 bases, with 22 bases spanning the gap.

CDR3 loop: CASNRGSGETQYF. The CDR3, as DNA: TGTGCCAGCAATCGTGGGAGCGGAGAGACCCAGTACTTC. This chain uses TRBV2 with TRBJ2-5; maybe TRBD2 (5 bases). The CDR3 consists of 13 residues. CDR1 SNHLY and CDR2 FYNNEI come from the germline V gene. V was cut by 7 bases and J by 4 bases, with 13 bases left in between.

The CDR3 sequence: CASSGTGGNQPQHF. As DNA, the CDR3 is TGTGCCAGCAGTGGCACGGGGGGCAATCAGCCCCAGCATTTT. The V and J genes are TRBV27 and TRBJ1-5, with D perhaps TRBD1 (5 bases). This CDR3 spans 14 amino acids. Per germline, CDR1 MNHEY and CDR2 SMNVEV (reference sequence). Deletions cut 5 bases from V and 2 bases from J, with 10 bases between.

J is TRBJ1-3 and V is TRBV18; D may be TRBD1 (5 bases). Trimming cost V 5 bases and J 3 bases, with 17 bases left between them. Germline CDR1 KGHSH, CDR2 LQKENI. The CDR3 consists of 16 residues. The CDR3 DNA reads TGTGCCAGCTCAAGCCCGGACAAACGGTTTGGAAACACCATATATTTT. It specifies CASSSPDKRFGNTIYF. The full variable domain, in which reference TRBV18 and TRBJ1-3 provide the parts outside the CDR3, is NAGVMQNPRHLVRRRGQEARLRCSPMKGHSHVYWYRQLPEEGLKFMVYLQKENIIDESGMPKERFSAEFPKEGPSILRIQQVVRGDSAAYFCASSSPDKRFGNTIYFGEGSWLTVV.

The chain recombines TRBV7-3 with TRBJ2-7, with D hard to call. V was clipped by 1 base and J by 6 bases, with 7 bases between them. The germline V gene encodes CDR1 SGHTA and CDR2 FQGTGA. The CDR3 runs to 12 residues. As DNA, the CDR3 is TGTGCCAGCAGCTTAATAGGCGGCGAGCAGTACTTC. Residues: CASSLIGGEQYF. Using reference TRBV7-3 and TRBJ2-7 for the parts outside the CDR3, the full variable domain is GAGVSQTPSNKVTEKGKYVELRCDPISGHTALYWYRQSLGQGPEFLIYFQGTGAADDSGLPNDRFFAVRPEGSVSTLKIQRTERGDSAVYLCASSLIGGEQYFGPGTRLTVT.

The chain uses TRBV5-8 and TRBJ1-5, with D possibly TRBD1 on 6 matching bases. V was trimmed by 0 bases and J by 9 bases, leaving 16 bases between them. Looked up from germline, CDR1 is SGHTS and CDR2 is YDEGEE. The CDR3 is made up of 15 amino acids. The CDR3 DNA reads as TGTGCCAGCAGCTTGGATCGGACAGAAATGGGGCCCCAGCATTTT. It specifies CASSLDRTEMGPQHF.

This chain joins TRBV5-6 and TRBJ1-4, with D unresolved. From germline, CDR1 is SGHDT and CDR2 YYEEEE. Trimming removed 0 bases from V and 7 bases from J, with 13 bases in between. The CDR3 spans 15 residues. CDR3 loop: CASSLGLEGFEKLFF. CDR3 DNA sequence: TGTGCCAGCAGCTTGGGGTTGGAGGGTTTTGAAAAACTGTTTTTT.

The CDR3 bases are TGCGCCAGCAGCCAAGCCGGGGTCCGATCCTACGAGCAGTACTTC. Protein product: CASSQAGVRSYEQYF. The gene calls are TRBV4-1 and TRBJ2-7, with TRBD2 as a possible D gene (5 bases). CDR3 length: 15 residues. V lost 1 base, J lost 1 base, and 11 bases lay in between. Germline V CDR1 and CDR2: MGHRA, YSYEKL.

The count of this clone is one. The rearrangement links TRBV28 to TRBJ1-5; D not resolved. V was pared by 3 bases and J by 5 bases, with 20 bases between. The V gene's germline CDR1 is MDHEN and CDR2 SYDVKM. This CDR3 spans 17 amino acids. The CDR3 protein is CASSFVIGVERDQPQHF. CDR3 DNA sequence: TGTGCCAGCAGTTTCGTCATCGGGGTAGAACGGGATCAGCCCCAGCATTTT.

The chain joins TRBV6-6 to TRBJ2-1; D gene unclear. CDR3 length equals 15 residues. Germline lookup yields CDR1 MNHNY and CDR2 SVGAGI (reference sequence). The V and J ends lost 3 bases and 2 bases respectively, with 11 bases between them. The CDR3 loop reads CASSYVQHPYNEQFF. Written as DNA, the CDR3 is TGTGCCAGCAGTTATGTCCAACATCCCTACAATGAGCAGTTCTTC.

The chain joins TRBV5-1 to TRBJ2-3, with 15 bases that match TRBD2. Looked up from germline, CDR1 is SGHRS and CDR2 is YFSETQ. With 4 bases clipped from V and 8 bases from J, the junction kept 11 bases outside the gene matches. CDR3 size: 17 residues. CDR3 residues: CASSTGLAGGRAGTQYF. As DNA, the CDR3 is TGCGCCAGCAGCACGGGACTAGCGGGGGGACGCGCGGGTACGCAGTATTTT.

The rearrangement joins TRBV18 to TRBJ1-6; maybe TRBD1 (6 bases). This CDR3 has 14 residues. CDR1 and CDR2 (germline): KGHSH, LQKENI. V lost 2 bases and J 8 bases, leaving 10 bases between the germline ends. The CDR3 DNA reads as TGTGCCAGCTCACCAAACAGGGTGGATTCACCCCTCCACTTT. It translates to CASSPNRVDSPLHF.

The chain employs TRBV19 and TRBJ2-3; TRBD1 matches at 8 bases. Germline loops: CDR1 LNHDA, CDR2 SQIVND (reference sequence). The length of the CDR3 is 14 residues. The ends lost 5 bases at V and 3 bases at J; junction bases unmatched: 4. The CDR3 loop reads CASSRQGLTDTQYF. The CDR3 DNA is TGTGCCAGTAGTCGACAGGGGCTAACAGATACGCAGTATTTT. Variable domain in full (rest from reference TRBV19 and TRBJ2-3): DGGITQSPKYLFRKEGQNVTLSCEQNLNHDAMYWYRQDPGQGLRLIYYSQIVNDFQKGDIAEGYSVSREKKESFPLTVTSAQKNPTAFYLCASSRQGLTDTQYFGPGTRLTVL.

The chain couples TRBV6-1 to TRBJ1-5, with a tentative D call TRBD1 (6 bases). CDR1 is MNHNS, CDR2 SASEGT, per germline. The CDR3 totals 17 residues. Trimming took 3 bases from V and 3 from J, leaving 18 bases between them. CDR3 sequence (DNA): TGTGCCAGCAGTGATCAGCAGGGGTGGGCCCTCAATCAGCCCCAGCATTTT. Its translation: CASSDQQGWALNQPQHF.

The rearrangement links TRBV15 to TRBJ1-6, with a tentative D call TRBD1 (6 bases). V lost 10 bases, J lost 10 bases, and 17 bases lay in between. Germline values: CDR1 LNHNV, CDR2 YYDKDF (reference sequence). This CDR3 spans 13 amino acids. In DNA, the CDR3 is TGTGCCATCGCCAGGGGTGTAGGGTCACCCCTCCACTTT. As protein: CAIARGVGSPLHF. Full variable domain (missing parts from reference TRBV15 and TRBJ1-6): DAMVIQNPRYQVTQFGKPVTLSCSQTLNHNVMYWYQQKSSQAPKLLFHYYDKDFNNEADTPDNFQSRRPNTSFCFLDIRSPGLGDTAMYLCAIARGVGSPLHFGNGTRLTVT.

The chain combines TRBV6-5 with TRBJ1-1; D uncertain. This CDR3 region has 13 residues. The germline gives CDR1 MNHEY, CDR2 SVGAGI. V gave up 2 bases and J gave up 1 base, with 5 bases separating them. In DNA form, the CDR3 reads TGTGCCAGCAGTTACCTGAGGAACACTGAAGCTTTCTTT. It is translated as CASSYLRNTEAFF.

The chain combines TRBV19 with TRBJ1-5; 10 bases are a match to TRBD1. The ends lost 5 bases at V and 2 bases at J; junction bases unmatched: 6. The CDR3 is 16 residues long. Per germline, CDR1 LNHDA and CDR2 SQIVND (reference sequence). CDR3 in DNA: TGTGCCAGTAGTGGGTGGGACAGGGGTCGCAATCAGCCCCAGCATTTT. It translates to CASSGWDRGRNQPQHF. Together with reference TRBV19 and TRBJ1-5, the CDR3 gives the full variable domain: DGGITQSPKYLFRKEGQNVTLSCEQNLNHDAMYWYRQDPGQGLRLIYYSQIVNDFQKGDIAEGYSVSREKKESFPLTVTSAQKNPTAFYLCASSGWDRGRNQPQHFGDGTRLSIL.

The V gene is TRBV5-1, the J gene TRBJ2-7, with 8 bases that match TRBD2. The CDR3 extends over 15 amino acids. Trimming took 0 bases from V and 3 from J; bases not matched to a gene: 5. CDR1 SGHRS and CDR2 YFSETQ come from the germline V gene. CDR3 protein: CASSLEASGRYEQYF. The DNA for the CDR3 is TGCGCCAGCAGCTTGGAGGCTAGCGGGCGCTACGAGCAGTACTTC.

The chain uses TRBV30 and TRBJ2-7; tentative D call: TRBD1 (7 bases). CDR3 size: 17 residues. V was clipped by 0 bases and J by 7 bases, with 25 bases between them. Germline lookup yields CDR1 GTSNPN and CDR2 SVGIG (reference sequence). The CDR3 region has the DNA TGTGCCTGGAGTGTAGTTAGGTGGCGGAGGGGGCGTGGGGAGCAGTACTTC. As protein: CAWSVVRWRRGRGEQYF.